The 10 T cell receptor beta chains reported below all come from one sample, sequenced in a study of response to subunit inactivated influenza vaccine. TCRdb reprocessed the RT-PCR reads via MiXCR and lists one record per CDR3 protein. This sample yields around 750,000 distinct CDR3 sequences, of which about 20% are seen a single time; more than 8.5% belongs to the top ten. Sequencing used PBMCs from blood, obtained 4 to 6 days after vaccination. These TCRs come from a man in his fifties or sixties who received an inactivated influenza vaccine.

This clonotype was counted between two and nine times. The CDR3 sequence: CASSSTQGYEQYF. The CDR3 bases are TGCGCCAGCAGCTCCACACAGGGCTACGAGCAGTACTTC. This sequence joins TRBV5-1 and TRBJ2-7; perhaps TRBD1 as D (6 bases). Germline V CDR1 and CDR2: SGHRS, YFSETQ. Trimming stripped 3 bases from V and 3 bases from J, with 10 bases between. This CDR3 comprises 13 residues.

This clonotype was detected only a few times. The chain combines TRBV7-8 with TRBJ2-3; D uncertain. V lost 6 bases and J lost 5, with 15 bases in between. The germline V gene encodes CDR1 SGHVS and CDR2 FQNEAQ. The CDR3 is 14 residues long. CDR3 amino acids: CASRNKLSQDTQYF. The CDR3 DNA reads TGTGCCAGCAGAAACAAGCTCTCGCAAGATACGCAGTATTTT.

V and J are TRBV5-1 and TRBJ2-1; 8 bases line up with TRBD2. With 2 bases clipped from V and 8 bases from J, the junction kept 15 bases outside the gene matches. Germline V gives CDR1 SGHRS, CDR2 YFSETQ. The CDR3 runs 17 residues. DNA for the CDR3: TGCGCCAGCAGCTTTATAGCGGGGCTGACGTCGGATGATGAGCAGTTCTTC. This gives the protein CASSFIAGLTSDDEQFF.

For the CDR3, the DNA is TGTGCCAGCAGCTTAGTATCCGTGATAAGCACAGATACGCAGTATTTT. Translating gives CASSLVSVISTDTQYF. The V gene is TRBV7-2, the J gene TRBJ2-3; no definite D call. Deletions cut 1 base from V and 0 bases from J, with 11 bases between. The CDR3 is 16 residues long. Germline CDR1 and CDR2: SGHTA and FQGNSA.

The gene calls are TRBV7-9 and TRBJ1-1; no clear D gene. The germline gives CDR1 SEHNR, CDR2 FQNEAQ (reference sequence). V was cut by 1 base and J by 3 bases, with 15 bases left in between. The CDR3 is made up of 16 amino acids. The CDR3 DNA follows: TGTGCCAGCAGCTTAGAGGTTGGGGTCGAGGACACTGAAGCTTTCTTT. Its protein is CASSLEVGVEDTEAFF.

This clonotype has only a few counts. The chain couples TRBV28 to TRBJ2-1; TRBD1 agrees at 12 bases. CDR3 length: 16 amino acids. Trimming removed 4 bases from V and 5 bases from J; junction bases left unmatched: 6. Germline CDR1 MDHEN, CDR2 SYDVKM. The DNA of the CDR3 is TGTGCCAGCAGTTCCCGGGACAGGGGGCTCAACAATGAGCAGTTCTTC. This encodes CASSSRDRGLNNEQFF.

A few counts support this clonotype. The chain couples TRBV7-9 to TRBJ1-4; unclear D gene. Per germline, CDR1 SEHNR and CDR2 FQNEAQ (reference sequence). The V gene lost 2 bases and the J gene lost 4 bases, with 11 bases spanning the gap. The CDR3 has 15 residues. CDR3 nucleotide sequence: TGTGCCAGCAGCTTAATGGCAGCTAATAATGAAAAACTGTTTTTT. This translates into CASSLMAANNEKLFF.

The rearrangement links TRBV6-5 to TRBJ2-2; the D gene is possibly TRBD2 (5 bases). The CDR3 is 18 residues long. The V end was cut by 0 bases, the J end by 0 bases, with 14 bases between. Looked up from germline, CDR1 is MNHEY and CDR2 is SVGAGI. This CDR3 reads CASSYSAAVNPNTGELFF. The CDR3, as DNA: TGTGCCAGCAGTTACTCGGCAGCGGTTAACCCGAACACCGGGGAGCTGTTTTTT.

This clonotype was seen more than once but under ten times. Here the CDR3 DNA reads TGCAGTGCTACCACCCTCACTTGGGGCACAGATACGCAGTATTTT. Its protein product is CSATTLTWGTDTQYF. V usage is TRBV20-1 and J usage is TRBJ2-3, with no clear D. The CDR3 is made up of 15 amino acids. V was pared by 4 bases and J by 1 base, with 15 bases between. Germline-derived CDR1 and CDR2 are DFQATT and SNEGSKA (reference sequence).

The chain couples TRBV7-2 to TRBJ1-3; no clear D gene. CDR1 SGHTA and CDR2 FQGNSA come from the germline V gene. The V end was cut by 2 bases, the J end by 6 bases, with 8 bases between. CDR3 length: 13 residues. CDR3 amino acids: CASSLRQTNTIYF. The CDR3 coding sequence is TGTGCCAGCAGCTTACGGCAGACAAACACCATATATTTT.